This T cell receptor (beta chain) originates from a study of OX40 agonist ivuxolimab in advanced cancers. Regarding the research as a whole: Ivuxolimab, which targeted the costimulatory receptor OX40 (CD134), was an agonistic, fully human IgG2 monoclonal antibody. Patients were allowed to have had prior anti-PD-1, anti-PD-L1 or anti-CTLA-4 therapy, and approximately 40% of the dose-escalation patients had been treated with checkpoint inhibitors. The point of sequencing TCRbeta in the periphery was to test whether ivuxolimab changed TCR sequence diversity and drove clonal T-cell expansion. Intravenous ivuxolimab was administered to patients every 2 weeks at six dose levels: 0.01, 0.1, 0.3, 1.5, 3 and 10 mg/kg. Partial responses occurred in three dose-escalation patients, of whom one had hepatocellular carcinoma and two had cutaneous melanoma. Of the roughly 54 dose-escalation patients, hepatocellular carcinoma was present in around 19, melanoma in roughly 15, renal cell carcinoma in 9 and head and neck cancer in 9. The dose-escalation cohort was roughly 83% male with a mean age of approximately 60 years, ranging from roughly 23 to 90. The monotherapy dose-escalation portion (N ≈ 52 patients) of the phase I ivuxolimab trial is reported in the paper.

The germline V gene sets CDR1 to SGHTA and CDR2 to FQGNSA. At the junction V is shortened by 5 bases and J by 0 bases, with 14 bases in between. The CDR3 holds 15 amino acids from the cysteine to the phenylalanine. The retained sequence is limited to the CDR3, 45 bases, with the frame set at the first base. Overall results and qualifications from the work: In the 0.1-3.0 mg/kg groups, partial responders were among the patients with the lowest normalized peripheral clonal expansion, particularly in CD8+ T cells. The antigen specificity of the clonally expanded peripheral T cells was not determined. Low levels of normalized T-cell clonal expansion were also shown by some nonresponding patients. On average, CD8+ T cells showed more expanded clones than CD4+ T cells after ivuxolimab. Clonal expansion of both CD4+ and CD8+ blood T cells was observed from baseline to week 6 at doses 0.1 to 3.0 mg/kg.

Genomic DNA was isolated from the sorted cells so that the TCRbeta CDR3 region could be sequenced. The immunoSEQ Assay was used for sequencing of TCRbeta CDR3 regions. Not all clones reach the TCRdb copy of this immuneACCESS table, which keeps in-frame sequences only. Checked studies attribute under half of the gap to unresolved V genes and leave the rest unexplained. This sample holds fewer than 35,000 clones; around nine tenths were observed only once. The ten biggest clones cover 0.9% to 0.95% of the sample. The trial excluded patients who had a history of autoimmune disease or were on systemic immunosuppression. In every dose cohort, peripheral blood was drawn for TCR sequencing at baseline, cycle 4 day 1, and cycle 7 day 1. The samples were taken from a phase I, first-in-human, multicenter, open-label dose-escalation trial of ivuxolimab. The trial enrolled adults with locally advanced or metastatic head and neck squamous cell, hepatocellular, melanoma or renal cell carcinoma. Before TCR sequencing, CD4+ and CD8+ T cells were separately sorted from peripheral blood.

A note on this clone: Its antigen is not yet known. Base qualities are missing; no much larger clone stands one base away.

The sequence is built from TRBV7-2 and TRBJ2-7, with an unclear D gene assignment. The sequenced sample was CD4+ or CD8+ T cells sorted from blood, obtained in a trial of the OX40 agonist ivuxolimab. The receptor comes from an adult with an advanced solid tumor such as melanoma, head and neck, liver or kidney cancer. The nucleotide sequence reads as follows: TGTGCCAGCAGCCGAAGTCTGGGAAGCTCCTACGAGCAGTACTTC. Translated, it gives CASSRSLGSSYEQYF.